These T cell receptor beta chains were read from a single sample in a study of OX40 agonist ivuxolimab in advanced cancers. Sequencing used immunoSEQ multiplex PCR; TCRdb keeps in-frame clones, though not all of them. The top ten hold about 0.2% of the sample, which has about 76,000 clones, roughly 89% seen once. The sample in question was CD4+ or CD8+ T cells sorted from blood, obtained in a trial of the OX40 agonist ivuxolimab. The receptors shown here come from an adult with an advanced solid tumor such as melanoma, head and neck, liver or kidney cancer. Both conserved end residues are part of each CDR3. D genes are given only for firm matches. Rows may omit the clone size; those that give it use once, few, many or a size class.

NA TRBJ2-3 NA TRBV7-9 TGTGCCAGCAGCTTAGGTCCGTCACCGGCAGATACGCAGTATTTT CASSLGPSPADTQYF
once TRBJ2-4 NA TRBV28 TGTGCCAGCAGTTTGCACAGGGTGGCCAAAAACATTCAGTACTTC CASSLHRVAKNIQYF
NA TRBJ2-7 NA TRBV10-3 TGTGCCATCAGGGCGGTCCTCGCCTACGAGCAGTACTTC CAIRAVLAYEQYF
once TRBJ1-1 NA TRBV28 TGTGCCAGTCGAACAGACACTGAAGCTTTCTTT CASRTDTEAFF
NA TRBJ2-5 TRBD2 TRBV5-1 TGCGCCAGCAGCTTGGAAGGGGCTCGGGGGGCCCAGTACTTC CASSLEGARGAQYF
NA TRBJ2-2 NA TRBV5-6 TGTGCCAGCAGCTTGGCCTACGTCGGGGAGCTGTTTTTT CASSLAYVGELFF
NA TRBJ2-1 TRBD1 TRBV28 TGTGCCAGCAGTTTAAGGGGGCTAATCTACAATGAGCAGTTCTTC CASSLRGLIYNEQFF
NA TRBJ1-5 NA TRBV6-5 TGTGCCAGCAGTAGTGACAGAAACCTCAATCAGCCCCAGCATTTT CASSSDRNLNQPQHF
NA TRBJ1-5 NA TRBV2 TGTGCCAGCAGGGCTGAGGGCTTAAGCAATCAGCCCCAGCATTTT CASRAEGLSNQPQHF
NA TRBJ1-2 TRBD1 TRBV11-2 TGTGCCAGCAGCCAGATCAGGGGGAGTGGCTATGGCTACACCTTC CASSQIRGSGYGYTF
NA TRBJ2-2 TRBD2 TRBV5-1 TGCGCCAGCAGCCCGACTAGCGGGAGGGGGAACACCGGGGAGCTGTTTTTT CASSPTSGRGNTGELFF
NA TRBJ1-5 TRBD1 TRBV7-9 TGTGCCAGCAGCCTCGGGACAGTTTATCAGCCCCAGCATTTT CASSLGTVYQPQHF
few TRBJ2-2 NA TRBV7-3 TGTGCCAGCAGCCCGAACACCGGGGAGCTGTTTTTT CASSPNTGELFF
NA TRBJ2-2 TRBD1 TRBV5-1 TGCGCCAGCAGCGGACCCGACAGGGGGAACACCGGGGAGCTGTTTTTT CASSGPDRGNTGELFF
once TRBJ1-1 TRBD1 TRBV9 TGTGCCAGCAGCGCCCCGGACAGGGGAAGATCTGAAGCTTTCTTT CASSAPDRGRSEAFF
NA TRBJ2-1 TRBD1 TRBV7-6 TGTGCCAGCAGCGCAGGGGGAAGTAGGTACAATGAGCAGTTCTTC CASSAGGSRYNEQFF
NA TRBJ1-5 NA TRBV7-2 TGTGCCAGCAGCTTAGGTTCAGGGGAGTATCAGCCCCAGCATTTT CASSLGSGEYQPQHF
NA TRBJ2-7 NA TRBV5-1 TGCGCCAGCAGCCCCGGACAGACGTGGGACGAGCAGTACTTC CASSPGQTWDEQYF
NA TRBJ1-1 NA TRBV19 TGTGCCAGTAGTATCGGAGGTTCAAGGAACACTGAAGCTTTCTTT CASSIGGSRNTEAFF
NA TRBJ2-3 NA TRBV28 TGTGCCAGCAGGGCCGCCAAAAGCACAGATACGCAGTATTTT CASRAAKSTDTQYF
NA TRBJ2-1 TRBD2 TRBV5-4 TGTGCCAGCAGCTTGGGCCCAGCGGGGGCTTACAATGAGCAGTTCTTC CASSLGPAGAYNEQFF
once TRBJ2-7 NA TRBV5-1 TGCGCCAGCAGCTTGGTGGTAAGCGGGTCCTACGAGCAGTACTTC CASSLVVSGSYEQYF
NA TRBJ1-4 NA TRBV30 TGTGCCTGGAGGGAGACCATAACTAATGAAAAACTGTTTTTT CAWRETITNEKLFF
NA TRBJ2-7 NA TRBV20-1 TGCAGTGCTAGTAACATACTCGAGCAGTACTTC CSASNILEQYF
NA TRBJ1-5 NA TRBV19 TGTGCCAGTAGTATTCCCGGGCCTCGTGGGCCAGGGGGCAATCAGCCCCAGCATTTT CASSIPGPRGPGGNQPQHF
few TRBJ1-3 TRBD1 TRBV28 TGTGCCAGCAGCCCGCAGGGGGCTTTAAACACCATATATTTT CASSPQGALNTIYF
NA TRBJ2-5 TRBD2 TRBV2 TGTGCCAGCACCGGGGCGGGAGCCCCCGGGGAGACCCAGTACTTC CASTGAGAPGETQYF
once TRBJ2-2 NA TRBV5-6 TGTGCCAGCAGCTCGCTAGCGAACACCGGGGAGCTGTTTTTT CASSSLANTGELFF
NA TRBJ2-7 NA TRBV6-5 TGTGCCAGCAGTACTAGACAGGACCTCTACGAGCAGTACTTC CASSTRQDLYEQYF
many TRBJ1-2 NA TRBV7-9 TGTGCCAGCAGCTCATCTTGGGGGGGCGATGGCTACACCTTC CASSSSWGGDGYTF
NA TRBJ1-6 TRBD1 TRBV19 TGTGCCAGTAGTCCGGGCCGGGACAGAGTCGTTTCACCCCTCCACTTT CASSPGRDRVVSPLHF
NA TRBJ1-1 TRBD1 TRBV9 TGTGCCAGCAGCTCAGGGAGACAGGGGAACACTGAAGCTTTCTTT CASSSGRQGNTEAFF
NA TRBJ2-3 NA TRBV7-2 TGTGCCAGCAGCTTAGCGGGGAGGGAGGGGGGAGATACGCAGTATTTT CASSLAGREGGDTQYF
NA TRBJ2-3 TRBD2 TRBV5-1 TGCGCCAGCAGACCAGCGGGGGGAGTCACAGATACGCAGTATTTT CASRPAGGVTDTQYF
NA TRBJ2-5 NA TRBV9 TGTGCCAGCAGCGTATCGCTTTCAGAGACCCAGTACTTC CASSVSLSETQYF
NA TRBJ2-1 NA TRBV15 TGTGCCACCAGCATCGGGGGCCCAGAGCAGTTCTTC CATSIGGPEQFF
NA TRBJ1-5 NA TRBV28 TGTGCCAGCAGTTTGGGATACAGGGCTAGCAATCAGCCCCAGCATTTT CASSLGYRASNQPQHF
NA TRBJ1-2 TRBD1 TRBV18 TGTGCCAGCTCGCCCGACAGGGAGAAATATGGCTACACCTTC CASSPDREKYGYTF
NA TRBJ2-2 TRBD2 TRBV6-6 TGTGCCAGCAGTTACTCGCTAGCGGGAGGACCCGGGGAGCTGTTTTTT CASSYSLAGGPGELFF
NA TRBJ2-1 TRBD2 TRBV7-2 TGTGCCAGCAGCTTAGATAGAAGCGGGAGATCCTACAATGAGCAGTTCTTC CASSLDRSGRSYNEQFF
NA TRBJ2-1 NA TRBV7-3 TGTGCCAGCAGCCAGGGAGTAGCGGACTACAATGAGCAGTTCTTC CASSQGVADYNEQFF
NA TRBJ1-5 NA TRBV7-2 TGTGCCAGCAGCTCCCCGGGGGCCCCTTACCCAAATCAGCCCCAGCATTTT CASSSPGAPYPNQPQHF
NA TRBJ1-2 NA TRBV4-3 TGCGCCAGCAGCCAAGATAACAGGGTTAACTATGGCTACACCTTC CASSQDNRVNYGYTF
few TRBJ2-3 NA TRBV18 TGTGCCAGCTCACCACGTGCAACCACAGATACGCAGTATTTT CASSPRATTDTQYF
NA TRBJ2-2 TRBD2 TRBV9 TGTGCCAGCAGCGCCCAGGGACTAGTGCCGGGGGAGCTGTTTTTT CASSAQGLVPGELFF
NA TRBJ1-1 NA TRBV6-4 TGTGCCAGCAGTGACTCAGAGGGGGACACTGAAGCTTTCTTT CASSDSEGDTEAFF
NA TRBJ2-7 TRBD1 TRBV5-1 TGCGCCAGCAGCTTGGGTCACAGGGGCCCCTACGAGCAGTACTTC CASSLGHRGPYEQYF
NA TRBJ2-1 TRBD2 TRBV7-3 TGTGCCAGCAGCCAGGGACTAGCGGGGGGAAATGAGCAGTTCTTC CASSQGLAGGNEQFF
NA TRBJ2-1 TRBD2 TRBV6-1 TGTGCCAGCAGTGAAGCAGGTACGGGGGGGATCAGCTCCTACAATGAGCAGTTCTTC CASSEAGTGGISSYNEQFF
NA TRBJ2-2 NA TRBV9 TGTGCCAGCAGCGTAGTCGGGACCGGGGAGCTGTTTTTT CASSVVGTGELFF
NA TRBJ2-1 TRBD1 TRBV10-1 TGCGCCAGTTCGGACAGGGACACCTACAATGAGCAGTTCTTC CASSDRDTYNEQFF
NA TRBJ1-4 NA TRBV7-2 TGTGCCAGCAGCTTATCAGGGGCAACTAATGAAAAACTGTTTTTT CASSLSGATNEKLFF